This T cell receptor (beta chain) is from a study of blood T cell repertoires in COVID-19. V gave up 0 bases and J gave up 1 base; unmatched junction bases: 1. Germline CDR1 LGHNA, CDR2 YNFKEQ. CDR3 length equals 15 residues. The method was immunoSEQ multiplex PCR; TCRdb's version includes in-frame clones alone and lacks a portion of them. The profile covers a few hundred thousand clones, with 90% appearing a single time and about 15% taken by the ten largest. This rearrangement joins TRBV4-2 to TRBJ2-3; TRBD2 matches at 7 bases. Material for sequencing was PBMCs or T cells enriched from blood (not recorded which). The sequence derives from a man aged 25 to 40 who had been exposed to COVID-19. The CDR3 DNA is TGTGCCAGCAGCCAAGATACTAGCGGCACAGATACGCAGTATTTT. The encoded protein is CASSQDTSGTDTQYF.